The clone carrying this T cell receptor beta chain was observed at least ten times. Its cognate antigen is unknown. Trimming took 0 bases from V and 7 from J, leaving 19 bases between them. This CDR3 has 16 amino acids. Germline V gene sequence: CDR1 SGHAT, CDR2 FQNNGV. From RNA, the CDR3 regions of TCR beta chains were amplified and sequenced. HTBI primers primed a first-round RT-PCR, and a second-round multiplex PCR followed. A single record per CDR3 protein comes from TCRdb applying MiXCR to the multiplex PCR reads. The sample includes under 250,000 distinct CDR3 sequences, 20% to 25% of them seen just once. This record comes from a study of Graves' ophthalmopathy and Graves' hyperthyroidism. General study findings and limits: Blood also contained most of the expanded thyroid clonotypes above 0.001 frequency. Built on 13 signatures, a model told ophthalmopathy apart from stable hyperthyroidism with about 90% sensitivity and approximately 81% specificity.

This receptor was taken from a woman aged 45-60 years with Graves' ophthalmopathy. The genes are TRBV11-2 and TRBJ2-7, with D perhaps given as TRBD1 or TRBD2 (5 bases each). The sequencing sample was made of peripheral blood. The CDR3 loop is CASSLDSRDGVFEQYF. CDR3 sequence (DNA): TGTGCCAGCAGCTTAGACTCTAGGGACGGGGTTTTTGAGCAGTACTTC.